The present T cell receptor beta chain was sequenced within a study of blood T cell repertoires in COVID-19. Overall study: Sources were T cells, B-cell-depleted T cells, or PBMCs; the material itself was cDNA or gDNA.

The CDR3 is 14 amino acids. Germline loops: CDR1 LNHDA, CDR2 SQIVND (reference sequence). V shed 7 bases and J 0 bases; nucleotides not matched to a gene: 4. In the original processing: Reference gene primer amplification gave nucleated cell count estimates. The method was immunoSEQ multiplex PCR; TCRdb's version includes in-frame clones alone and lacks a portion of them. V and J calls and clone size are as listed in that table; D and trimming were resolved from the DNA. The table lists approximately 390,000 clones, almost 90% of them singletons. The source is a man between 18 and 29 years old with active or convalescent COVID-19. The sample consisted of peripheral blood. V gene TRBV19 combines with J gene TRBJ2-3; 7 bases fit TRBD1. The CDR3 loop reads CASTSRGSTDTQYF. CDR3 nucleotides: TGTGCCAGTACATCCAGGGGGAGCACAGATACGCAGTATTTT.